One sample yielded the 22 T cell receptor beta chains listed below, sequenced in a study of cytomegalovirus exposure and HLA in healthy donors. The study ran its PCR with 60 Vbeta and 13 Jbeta primers. Sequencing was performed with immunoSEQ multiplex PCR; in TCRdb, only in-frame clones are kept and a portion is missing. This sample carries about 190,000 clones, more than 70% of them seen once, and the ten largest clones take 0.95% to 1.4%. Input material: PBMCs. These receptors originate from a woman in her forties in good health and CMV-seronegative.

The V and J genes are TRBV11-2 and TRBJ1-1; 7 nucleotides agree with TRBD1. The CDR3 loop spans 16 amino acids. Trimming cost V 5 bases and J 1 base; bases outside gene matches: 10. Germline V gives CDR1 SGHAT, CDR2 FQNNGV. CDR3 DNA: TGTGCCAGCAGCCCCCGATACAGGGGCGAGAACACTGAAGCTTTCTTT. Residues: CASSPRYRGENTEAFF.

The V call is TRBV6-1, the J call TRBJ2-7; weak D call: TRBD2 (5 bases). This CDR3 has 14 residues. Germline assignment: CDR1 MNHNS and CDR2 SASEGT. The ends were cut back, 3 bases at V and 1 base at J, with 10 bases in the middle. Written as DNA, the CDR3 is TGTGCCAGCAGTGATCCGAGGAGGTCCTACGAGCAGTACTTC. Encoded protein: CASSDPRRSYEQYF.

The chain carries TRBV15 and TRBJ2-7; 14 positions match TRBD2. Germline CDR1 is LNHNV and CDR2 is YYDKDF (reference sequence). V was clipped by 1 base and J by 1 base; unmatched bases: 6. The CDR3 totals 18 residues. CDR3: CATSRVGTSGRRSYEQYF. In DNA, the CDR3 is TGTGCCACCAGCAGAGTCGGGACTAGCGGGAGAAGGTCCTACGAGCAGTACTTC.

V usage is TRBV5-6 and J usage is TRBJ1-2, with D perhaps TRBD1 (6 bases). The CDR3 has 15 amino acids. Germline V gene data show CDR1 as SGHDT and CDR2 as YYEEEE. Trimming cost V 0 bases and J 2 bases, with 11 bases left between them. CDR3: CASSLEGGPNYGYTF. In DNA form, the CDR3 reads TGTGCCAGCAGCTTGGAGGGGGGGCCGAACTATGGCTACACCTTC.

The chain couples TRBV7-3 to TRBJ2-3; 9 bases fit TRBD2. CDR3 length: 16 residues. Germline CDR1 is SGHTA and CDR2 is FQGTGA. V lost 5 bases to trimming and J lost 6 bases; unmatched junction nucleotides: 12. CDR3 DNA sequence: TGTGCCAGCAGCCCAATCGGCGGGAGGGCCAGGGATACGCAGTATTTT. This translates into CASSPIGGRARDTQYF.

V usage is TRBV7-2 and J usage is TRBJ2-2; 7 bases are a match to TRBD1. CDR1 SGHTA and CDR2 FQGNSA come from the germline V gene. V gave up 5 bases and J gave up 3 bases; unmatched junction bases: 3. CDR3 length equals 14 residues. DNA for the CDR3: TGTGCCAGCAGCATAACAGGGGACACCGGGGAGCTGTTTTTT. Protein: CASSITGDTGELFF.

This clone was observed a handful of times. The chain employs TRBV5-4 and TRBJ2-5; the match to TRBD1 covers 9 bases. CDR3 length: 13 residues. V gave up 7 bases and J gave up 11 bases; unmatched junction bases: 12. Per germline, CDR1 SGHNT and CDR2 YYREEE (reference sequence). The CDR3 nucleotides are TGTGCCAGCCACAGCACAGGGGGCGATGAGCAGTACTTC. Translated, it gives CASHSTGGDEQYF.

The rearrangement uses TRBV7-8 and TRBJ2-2, with TRBD2 matching over 9 bases. This CDR3 spans 17 amino acids. V lost 0 bases and J lost 8; bases outside the gene matches: 10. Per the germline V gene, CDR1 is SGHVS and CDR2 is FQNEAQ. CDR3 protein: CASSLARREGRRGELFF. CDR3 in DNA: TGTGCCAGCAGCTTAGCGAGGCGGGAGGGTAGACGGGGGGAGCTGTTTTTT.

This clone was picked up one time. The V and J genes are TRBV2 and TRBJ2-5, with 8 bases fitting TRBD1. The CDR3 runs to 16 residues. Germline CDR1 reads SNHLY; CDR2 reads FYNNEI. J lost 1 base, V lost 1 base, and 5 bases had no gene match. CDR3 DNA: TGTGCCAGCAGTGAAGACACAGGGGGTGGCCAAGAGACCCAGTACTTC. Translation: CASSEDTGGGQETQYF.

The chain uses TRBV10-3 and TRBJ2-7; 7 positions agree with TRBD1. Trimming at V came to 4 bases and at J to 2 bases, leaving 11 bases not matched to a gene. This CDR3 spans 16 amino acids. The germline CDR1 and CDR2 sequences are ENHRY and SYGVKD. The CDR3 DNA is TGTGCCATCAGTGGGAATACGGGACAGACGGCCTACGAGCAGTACTTC. The encoded protein is CAISGNTGQTAYEQYF.

CDR3 sequence: CASGGTSGKETQYF. The DNA of the CDR3 is TGTGCCAGCGGAGGGACTAGCGGGAAAGAGACCCAGTACTTC. This rearrangement joins TRBV5-4 to TRBJ2-5; TRBD2 aligns across 13 bases. The CDR3 runs to 14 residues. V was pared by 7 bases and J by 3 bases, with 3 bases of the junction left unmatched. CDR1 is SGHNT and CDR2 is YYREEE in the germline V gene (reference sequence).

V usage is TRBV9 and J usage is TRBJ2-2, with TRBD1 identical over 9 bases. The CDR3 is made up of 14 amino acids. The germline V gene has CDR1 SGDLS and CDR2 YYNGEE. J lost 6 bases, V lost 1 base, and 1 base had no gene match. The DNA for the CDR3 is TGTGCCAGCAGCGTACGACAGGGGGCCGGGGAGCTGTTTTTT. Its protein product is CASSVRQGAGELFF.

V is TRBV12-1 and J is TRBJ2-7; the table's D call, TRBD1, has no DNA check behind it. TRBV12-1 is a known pseudogene. The CDR3 extends over 16 amino acids. CDR3 nucleotide sequence: TGTGCCAGCAGTCTAATGACAGGCGACGAATCCTACGAGCAGTACGTC. Translated: CASSLMTGDESYEQYV.

This chain uses TRBV6-5 with TRBJ1-1; 8 bases align to TRBD1. Germline CDR1 MNHEY, CDR2 SVGAGI. The CDR3 runs 14 residues. Trimming at V came to 6 bases and at J to 4 bases, leaving 7 bases not matched to a gene. This CDR3 is CASRRGQVATEAFF. CDR3 DNA sequence: TGTGCCAGCAGGAGGGGACAGGTGGCCACTGAAGCTTTCTTT.

This sequence joins TRBV9 and TRBJ2-3, with D tentatively TRBD1 (5 bases). The CDR3 is made up of 16 amino acids. The germline CDR1 and CDR2 sequences are SGDLS and YYNGEE. Deletions cut 0 bases from V and 3 bases from J, with 14 bases between. CDR3 DNA sequence: TGTGCCAGCAGCGTAGGGTCAGGGCGGAGTACAGATACGCAGTATTTT. Encoded protein: CASSVGSGRSTDTQYF.

This sequence joins TRBV27 and TRBJ1-4; TRBD1 might be the D (5 bases). V lost 2 bases and J lost 4, with 8 bases in between. The CDR3 is 14 residues long. Germline assignment: CDR1 MNHEY and CDR2 SMNVEV (reference sequence). The CDR3: CASSLGAFNEKLFF. The CDR3 coding sequence is TGTGCCAGCAGTTTAGGGGCCTTTAATGAAAAACTGTTTTTT.

This chain joins TRBV25-1 and TRBJ2-1; TRBD2 agrees at 7 bases. Trimming removed 5 bases from V and 3 bases from J; junction bases left unmatched: 4. The V gene's germline CDR1 is MGHDK and CDR2 SYGVNS. The length of the CDR3 is 14 residues. The CDR3 DNA follows: TGTGCCAGCAGTAAATCTAGCGGCTACAATGAGCAGTTCTTC. Translation gives CASSKSSGYNEQFF.

The V and J genes are TRBV2 and TRBJ1-6; D not resolved. CDR1 is SNHLY, CDR2 FYNNEI, per germline. V lost 7 bases, J lost 5 bases, and 12 bases lay in between. The CDR3 runs 14 residues. The CDR3, as DNA: TGTGCCAGCAATGAGAGGACTAATAATTCACCCCTCCACTTT. It specifies CASNERTNNSPLHF.

The rearrangement uses TRBV6-5 and TRBJ2-7; TRBD2 is a possible D gene (6 bases). Trimming took 2 bases from V and 3 from J, leaving 8 bases between them. This CDR3 is 13 amino acids long. The germline V gene encodes CDR1 MNHEY and CDR2 SVGAGI. CDR3 sequence (DNA): TGTGCCAGCAGTTACCCGGGAGACTACGAGCAGTACTTC. Its translation: CASSYPGDYEQYF.

This chain connects TRBV6-5 to TRBJ2-2, with D possibly matching TRBD2 (5 bases). The germline CDR1 and CDR2 sequences are MNHEY and SVGAGI. V lost 2 bases and J 5 bases, leaving 9 bases between the germline ends. CDR3 length: 14 residues. Here the CDR3 reads CASSYGSSTGELFF. In nucleotides, the CDR3 is TGTGCCAGCAGTTACGGGAGTAGTACCGGGGAGCTGTTTTTT.

The gene calls are TRBV18 and TRBJ1-1, with 9 bases identical to TRBD1. The junction had 9 bases not matched to a gene; V was cut back by 3 bases and J by 4 bases. Germline loops: CDR1 KGHSH, CDR2 LQKENI. The CDR3 spans 16 residues. DNA of the CDR3: TGTGCCAGCTCACCCACCGGGACAGGGTTGGGCACTGAAGCTTTCTTT. It translates to CASSPTGTGLGTEAFF.

The V gene is TRBV6-5, the J gene TRBJ2-7, with TRBD1 identical over 9 bases. V trimming: 10 bases; J trimming: 2 bases; junction bases outside the gene matches: 9. The CDR3 contains 14 residues. From germline, CDR1 is MNHEY and CDR2 SVGAGI. CDR3 sequence: CAIKPGTGTYEQYF. CDR3 nucleotide sequence: TGTGCCATCAAACCCGGGACAGGGACCTACGAGCAGTACTTC.